The entry below gives a single T cell receptor (beta chain) sequence along with its context. Generated by immunoSEQ multiplex PCR, the TCRdb table keeps only in-frame clones and is missing some. The table lists over 130,000 clones, around 89% of them singletons, with approximately 9.9% in the top ten. The data stem from a study of blood T cell repertoires in COVID-19. Looking at the study overall: Material from acute and convalescent COVID-19 was sourced from the United States, Italy and Spain. T cells, B-cell-depleted T cells, or PBMCs provided the cDNA or gDNA that served as material.

The source of this sequence is an elderly woman with acute or convalescent COVID-19. What was sequenced was peripheral blood.

CDR3 nucleotides: TGTGCCTGGAGTGTGACAGGCGATCAGCCCCAGCATTTT. It is translated as CAWSVTGDQPQHF. J is TRBJ1-5 and V is TRBV30; a possible D gene is TRBD1 (6 bases). Trimming stripped 0 bases from V and 5 bases from J, with 8 bases between. Germline lookup yields CDR1 GTSNPN and CDR2 SVGIG (reference sequence). The CDR3 consists of 13 residues.